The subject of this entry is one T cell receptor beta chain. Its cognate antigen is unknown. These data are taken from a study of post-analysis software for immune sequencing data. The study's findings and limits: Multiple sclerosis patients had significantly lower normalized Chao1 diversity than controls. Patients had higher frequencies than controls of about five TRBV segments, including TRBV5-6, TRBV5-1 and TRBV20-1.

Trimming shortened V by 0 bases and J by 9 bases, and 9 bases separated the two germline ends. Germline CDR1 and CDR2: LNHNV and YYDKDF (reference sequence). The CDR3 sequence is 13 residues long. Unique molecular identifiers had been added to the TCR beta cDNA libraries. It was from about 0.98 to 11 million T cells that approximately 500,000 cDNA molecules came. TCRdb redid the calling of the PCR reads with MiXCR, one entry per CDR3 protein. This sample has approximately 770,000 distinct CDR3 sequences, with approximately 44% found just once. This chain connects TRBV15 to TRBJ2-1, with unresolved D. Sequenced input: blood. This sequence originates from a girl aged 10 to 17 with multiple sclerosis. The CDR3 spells CATSREPLVEQFF. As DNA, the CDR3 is TGTGCCACCAGCAGAGAACCCCTCGTTGAGCAGTTCTTC.